These 24 T cell receptor beta chains were sequenced from one sample in a study of regulatory T cells in long-lasting Graves disease. Assembly of TCR beta libraries relied on iRepertoire HTBI primers together with Arm-PCR of CDR3 regions. One entry per CDR3 protein, called by TCRdb with MiXCR from the multiplex PCR reads. This sample has approximately 400,000 distinct CDR3 sequences; roughly 15% occur once, and the top ten carry about 8.3%. The time point denotes: newly diagnosed GD, antithyroid drugs for less than 3 months. Generation of the TCR library employed RNA extracted from PBMCs. This sample was also put to use in a study of T cells in Graves' hyperthyroidism and ophthalmopathy.

The source material was peripheral blood mononuclear cells (PBMCs), sampled at new diagnosis, from a patient treated with antithyroid drugs. These receptors all come from a woman aged 40 to 50 with Graves disease.

This clonotype has ten or more counts. The V call is TRBV11-2, the J call TRBJ2-2, with 7 bases identical to TRBD2. Germline trimming cut 2 bases from V and 3 bases from J; bases unmatched to any gene: 18. In germline, CDR1 is SGHAT, CDR2 FQNNGV. The CDR3 is 20 residues long. The CDR3 sequence: CASSLTPAGWAGDDTGELFF. As DNA, the CDR3 is TGTGCCAGCAGCTTAACCCCCGCCGGGTGGGCGGGAGATGACACCGGGGAGCTGTTTTTT.

This clonotype has only a few counts. V usage is TRBV19 and J usage is TRBJ1-2; the match to TRBD1 covers 8 bases. Trimming at V came to 3 bases and at J to 0 bases, leaving 3 bases not matched to a gene. CDR1 and CDR2 from the germline V gene are LNHDA and SQIVND (reference sequence). This CDR3 has 15 residues. The CDR3 loop reads CASSMTGASNYGYTF. The CDR3, as DNA: TGTGCCAGTAGTATGACAGGGGCGTCTAACTATGGCTACACCTTC.

The table lists this clonotype with a few counts. The gene calls are TRBV6-1 and TRBJ2-3, with 10 bases matching TRBD2. CDR3 length: 16 amino acids. After removal of 4 bases from V and 1 base from J, the junction contained 5 bases not matched to a gene. Germline-derived CDR1 and CDR2 are MNHNS and SASEGT. The CDR3 DNA reads as TGTGCCAGCAGTGCTAGCGGGAGTTCGCGCACAGATACGCAGTATTTT. Protein sequence: CASSASGSSRTDTQYF.

Comments on this clonotype: This could be a read error, since a much larger clone is one nucleotide away. The V call is TRBV6-1, the J call TRBJ2-1; 14 positions agree with TRBD2. CDR1 and CDR2 from the germline V gene are MNHNS and SASEGT. The CDR3 is 13 residues long. V was clipped by 6 bases and J by 10 bases; unmatched bases: 2. The CDR3: CASSRTSGGEQFF. The CDR3 DNA follows: TGTGCCAGCAGCCGGACTAGCGGGGGGGAGCAGTTCTTC.

This clonotype was counted many times. The gene calls are TRBV6-9 and TRBJ1-1; D may be TRBD1 (6 bases). V was trimmed by 3 bases and J by 0 bases, leaving 8 bases between them. CDR3 length equals 14 residues. The germline V gene has CDR1 MNHGY and CDR2 SVAAGI. CDR3 in amino acids: CASSYAGVNTEAFF. CDR3 DNA: TGTGCCAGCAGTTACGCAGGGGTGAACACTGAAGCTTTCTTT.

The chain employs TRBV28 and TRBJ1-6; D unclear. CDR3 length: 13 amino acids. Germline assignment: CDR1 MDHEN and CDR2 SYDVKM. V lost 2 bases to trimming and J lost 8 bases, with 7 bases between them. The CDR3 protein is CASSLNGDSPLHF. The CDR3 nucleotides read TGTGCCAGCAGTTTAAATGGGGATTCACCCCTCCACTTT.

There are many counts of this clonotype. The chain combines TRBV29-1 with TRBJ2-3; the match to TRBD2 covers 9 bases. Trimming took 4 bases from V and 1 from J; bases not matched to a gene: 3. CDR1 is SQVTM, CDR2 ANQGSEA, per germline. The CDR3 is made up of 14 amino acids. The CDR3 is CSVVRGGGTDTQYF. CDR3 bases: TGCAGCGTTGTCCGCGGGGGGGGCACAGATACGCAGTATTTT.

A few counts support this clonotype. V usage is TRBV4-3 and J usage is TRBJ2-1; D is perhaps TRBD2 (7 bases). CDR3 length: 16 residues. The germline V gene encodes CDR1 LGHNA and CDR2 YSLEER. The V gene lost 1 base and the J gene lost 6 bases, with 16 bases spanning the gap. This chain's CDR3 is CASSQGLGGAGNEQFF. CDR3 DNA: TGCGCCAGCAGCCAAGGTCTGGGGGGGGCGGGCAATGAGCAGTTCTTC.

The table lists this clonotype with a few counts. This rearrangement joins TRBV19 to TRBJ1-1; no firm D call. Looked up from germline, CDR1 is LNHDA and CDR2 is SQIVND (reference sequence). V was shortened by 5 bases and J by 3 bases, with 13 bases between the two germline ends. The CDR3 is 14 amino acids. Here the CDR3 reads CASSDPGWDTEAFF. CDR3 DNA: TGTGCCAGTAGTGACCCGGGGTGGGACACTGAAGCTTTCTTT.

The sample holds a few counts of this clonotype. This chain uses TRBV9 with TRBJ2-1, with D possibly TRBD1 on 5 matching bases. Trimming left V 0 bases short and J 12 bases short, with 13 bases between. Germline CDR1 SGDLS, CDR2 YYNGEE. The CDR3 loop spans 13 amino acids. The CDR3 DNA reads TGTGCCAGCAGCGTAGACTCAAGACAGATGCAGTTCTTC. Residues: CASSVDSRQMQFF.

This clonotype has a count of ten or more. This chain links TRBV11-3 with TRBJ2-1; 14 bases fit TRBD2. CDR1 is SGHNT and CDR2 is YENEEA in the germline V gene. CDR3 size: 17 residues. Losses at the gene ends were 2 bases for V and 6 bases for J; bases not matched to a gene: 6. CDR3 sequence: CASSLRGTSGSINEQFF. The DNA of the CDR3 is TGTGCCAGCAGCTTAAGGGGGACTAGCGGGAGCATCAATGAGCAGTTCTTC.

Only a few counts were recorded for this clonotype. V is TRBV20-1 and J is TRBJ2-7; D may correspond to TRBD1 or TRBD2 (6 bases each). V lost 5 bases and J 2 bases, leaving 19 bases between the germline ends. CDR1 DFQATT and CDR2 SNEGSKA come from the germline V gene (reference sequence). The CDR3 covers 15 residues. The CDR3 DNA sequence: TGCAGTGCTGGGGGGAGGATGACAGGAGCCTACGAGCAGTACTTC. It encodes CSAGGRMTGAYEQYF.

This clonotype was detected a few times. V and J are TRBV7-2 and TRBJ1-6, with unresolved D. V lost 2 bases to trimming and J lost 6 bases, with 20 bases between them. Germline values: CDR1 SGHTA, CDR2 FQGNSA. The CDR3 spans 18 residues. The CDR3 sequence is CASSLIPLSPSCNSPLHF. The CDR3 nucleotides are TGTGCCAGCAGCTTAATCCCTTTATCCCCAAGCTGTAATTCACCCCTCCACTTT.

The chain joins TRBV4-3 to TRBJ2-7; no clear D gene. V was trimmed by 1 base and J by 2 bases, leaving 12 bases between them. CDR3 length equals 15 residues. Per the germline V gene, CDR1 is LGHNA and CDR2 is YSLEER. The CDR3: CASSQGRGDTYEQYF. The CDR3, as DNA: TGCGCCAGCAGCCAAGGTCGTGGCGACACCTACGAGCAGTACTTC.

This clonotype turned up a few times. A much larger clone is a single base away; this may be a read error. This chain uses TRBV7-9 with TRBJ2-2, with 8 bases fitting TRBD2. This CDR3 has 14 residues. V was clipped by 4 bases and J by 4 bases; unmatched bases: 2. Looked up from germline, CDR1 is SEHNR and CDR2 is FQNEAQ (reference sequence). The CDR3 region is CASSSLAGTGELFF. In DNA, the CDR3 is TGTGCCAGCAGCTCCCTAGCGGGCACCGGGGAGCTGTTTTTT.

This clonotype was counted ten times or more. The CDR3 here is CASSPTGYNEQFF. The CDR3 nucleotides are TGTGCCAGCAGTCCCACAGGGTACAATGAGCAGTTCTTC. This chain links TRBV11-1 with TRBJ2-1; TRBD1 is a possible D gene (6 bases). Germline lookup yields CDR1 SGHAT and CDR2 FQDESV (reference sequence). This CDR3 is built from 13 residues. The V and J ends lost 6 bases and 4 bases respectively, with 10 bases between them.

This clonotype was picked up many times. The CDR3 ends on some other residue instead of the conserved phenylalanine or tryptophan, so this is likely a read error. The DNA is left out, because the CDR3 cannot be placed on it with certainty; the CDR3 is given as TCRdb lists it. The chain has TRBV12-3 or TRBV12-4 and TRBJ2-7; TRBD1 was called by the table and not checked on the DNA. The CDR3 totals 11 residues, both ends included. CDR3: CASRIRDSPLS.

This clonotype was picked up many times. This chain connects TRBV27 to TRBJ1-6; TRBD1 is a possible D gene (5 bases). CDR3 length: 13 residues. Germline V CDR1 and CDR2: MNHEY, SMNVEV (reference sequence). Trimming took 8 bases from V and 9 from J, leaving 14 bases between them. CDR3 bases: TGTGCCAGCTCCAGGGAAAAAGGTTCACCCCTCCACTTT. Its protein product is CASSREKGSPLHF.

Ten or more counts support this clonotype. The rearrangement uses TRBV12-3 or TRBV12-4 and TRBJ2-7, with 13 bases aligning to TRBD2. The CDR3 covers 15 residues. V shed 6 bases, J shed 3 bases, and the junction held 5 bases outside the gene matches. The CDR3: CASSRTSGSIYEQYF. In nucleotides, the CDR3 is TGTGCCAGCAGCCGGACTAGCGGGAGTATCTACGAGCAGTACTTC.

About this clonotype: One base separates it from a far larger clone, so it is likely a read error. The V call is TRBV13, the J call TRBJ2-1; D is ambiguous. In germline, CDR1 is PRHDT, CDR2 FYEKMQ (reference sequence). Trimming shortened V by 6 bases and J by 12 bases, and 12 bases separated the two germline ends. CDR3 size: 11 residues. As DNA, the CDR3 is TGTGCCAGCAGTGAATGGGCTGGGCAGTTCTTC. This sequence encodes CASSEWAGQFF.

This clonotype was detected many times. This chain joins TRBV7-2 and TRBJ2-3, with 8 positions matching TRBD2. Germline trimming cut 1 base from V and 6 bases from J; bases unmatched to any gene: 6. This CDR3 is built from 15 residues. Germline lookup yields CDR1 SGHTA and CDR2 FQGNSA. The CDR3 loop reads CASSLVGGRWDTQYF. The CDR3 DNA sequence: TGTGCCAGCAGCTTAGTGGGCGGGAGGTGGGATACGCAGTATTTT.

This clonotype came up many times. The chain joins TRBV20-1 to TRBJ2-1; 13 nucleotides match TRBD2. With 0 bases clipped from V and 7 bases from J, the junction kept 15 bases outside the gene matches. This CDR3 contains 19 residues. Germline loops: CDR1 DFQATT, CDR2 SNEGSKA (reference sequence). The chain's CDR3 is CSARDDGSTSGRIVNEQFF. In DNA, the CDR3 is TGCAGTGCTAGAGATGATGGCTCGACTAGCGGGAGGATTGTAAATGAGCAGTTCTTC.

This clonotype was found a few times. This rearrangement joins TRBV7-2 to TRBJ2-6; TRBD1 is a possible D gene (5 bases). The CDR3 runs 17 residues. Trimming removed 5 bases at V and 1 base at J, with 15 bases between. Looked up from germline, CDR1 is SGHTA and CDR2 is FQGNSA. CDR3: CASSPQGAGSGANVLTF. In DNA, the CDR3 is TGTGCCAGCAGCCCACAAGGGGCCGGGTCTGGGGCCAACGTCCTGACTTTC. The variable domain in full, completed from reference TRBV7-2 and TRBJ2-6, reads GAGVSQSPSNKVTEKGKDVELRCDPISGHTALYWYRQSLGQGLEFLIYFQGNSAPDKSGLPSDRFSAERTGGSVSTLTIQRTQQEDSAVYLCASSPQGAGSGANVLTFGAGSRLTVL.

This clonotype came up many times. The J gene is TRBJ2-1, the V gene TRBV9, with D uncertain. The V end lost 0 bases, the J end lost 0 bases, and 7 bases lay between the germline ends. The CDR3 totals 15 residues. Germline CDR1 reads SGDLS; CDR2 reads YYNGEE. CDR3 DNA: TGTGCCAGCAGCGTAGGAGCGAGCTCCTACAATGAGCAGTTCTTC. Its protein product is CASSVGASSYNEQFF. Full variable domain (missing parts from reference TRBV9 and TRBJ2-1): DSGVTQTPKHLITATGQRVTLRCSPRSGDLSVYWYQQSLDQGLQFLIQYYNGEERAKGNILERFSAQQFPDLHSELNLSSLELGDSALYFCASSVGASSYNEQFFGPGTRLTVL.